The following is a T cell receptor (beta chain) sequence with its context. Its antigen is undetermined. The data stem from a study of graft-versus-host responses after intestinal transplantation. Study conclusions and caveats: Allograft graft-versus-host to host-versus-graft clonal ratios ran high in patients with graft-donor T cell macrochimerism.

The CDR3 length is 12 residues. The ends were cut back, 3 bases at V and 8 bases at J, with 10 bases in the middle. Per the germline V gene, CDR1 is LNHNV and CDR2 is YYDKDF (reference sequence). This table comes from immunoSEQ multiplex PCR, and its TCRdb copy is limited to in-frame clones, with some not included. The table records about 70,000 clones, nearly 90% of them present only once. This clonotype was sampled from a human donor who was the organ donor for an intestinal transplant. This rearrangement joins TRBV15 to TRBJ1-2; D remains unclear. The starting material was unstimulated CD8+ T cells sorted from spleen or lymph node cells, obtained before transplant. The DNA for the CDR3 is TGTGCCACCAGCAGTCGGCCGGGGGGCTACACCTTC. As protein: CATSSRPGGYTF.